This TCR beta chain is drawn from a study of Ad26.COV2.S vaccination and SARS-CoV-2 variants. About the research overall: This donor came from the COV1001 trial of Ad26.COV2.S. Dosing was one shot or two shots 56 days apart. Study results and caveats: Vaccine recipients and placebo recipients showed similar non-spike TCR breadth.

This clone has only one observation. Antigen unknown. Generated by immunoSEQ multiplex PCR, the TCRdb table keeps only in-frame clones and is missing some. Here the sample spans over 400,000 clones, approximately 92% being singletons. The germline V gene encodes CDR1 MNHEY and CDR2 SVGAGI. V was cut by 6 bases and J by 1 base, with 10 bases left in between. The CDR3 runs 14 residues. Treatment indicated: roughly 18 received Ad26.COV2.S at low or high dose, single or two shots; about 5 received placebo; per-sample allocation not given. The samples were gathered on day 63 after the first injection of vaccine or placebo. The donor's status was that of an adult aged 18-55 years in Boston.

The J gene is TRBJ1-5, the V gene TRBV6-5, with unresolved D. Source: peripheral blood, taken in a trial of Ad26.COV2.S vaccine versus placebo. This sequence originates from a person aged 18 to 59 who received the Ad26.COV2.S COVID-19 vaccine or a placebo. The chain's CDR3 is CASSPRVSNQPQHF. CDR3 sequence (DNA): TGTGCCAGCAGCCCGAGGGTCAGCAATCAGCCCCAGCATTTT.